This TCR beta chain stems from a study of blood T cell repertoires in COVID-19. CDR3 length equals 12 residues. V was trimmed by 5 bases and J by 10 bases, leaving 12 bases between them. Assay: immunoSEQ multiplex PCR; the TCRdb copy retains only in-frame clones and omits some. The sample holds under 200,000 clones, roughly 90% seen once. The chain joins TRBV12-3 or TRBV12-4 to TRBJ2-1; no clear D. The clonotype originates from a man aged 45 to 65 with acute or convalescent COVID-19. Sequencing used peripheral blood. Here the CDR3 reads CASSASALEQFF. The DNA for the CDR3 is TGTGCCAGCAGTGCTTCTGCGCTCGAGCAGTTCTTC.